This TCR beta chain was profiled in a study of Ad26.COV2.S vaccination and SARS-CoV-2 variants. Of note for this clone: Its specificity is not known.

Germline values: CDR1 KGHDR, CDR2 SFDVKD. The CDR3 runs 12 residues. V was clipped by 9 bases and J by 16 bases; unmatched bases: 13. The data were produced by immunoSEQ multiplex PCR, yet TCRdb's version contains in-frame clones alone and is incomplete. The table records more than 85,000 clones, over 70% of them present only once. Study-level results: Total responses of T cells may have been underestimated by the analyses of TCR breadth and depth. Post-vaccination breadth of spike-specific CD8+ and CD4+ T cell responses was reportedly substantial.

The material was peripheral blood, obtained after recovery from COVID-19. The sequence derives from a human donor who had recovered from COVID-19. This rearrangement joins TRBV24-1 to TRBJ2-1; TRBD1 matches at 8 bases. CDR3 coding DNA: TGTGCCACCGGTAAGGGGGGACAGGTTCTTTTCTTC. Amino acid sequence: CATGKGGQVLFF.